This is a list of T cell receptor beta chains from one sample in a study of cytomegalovirus exposure and HLA in healthy donors. TCRdb's copy holds only in-frame clones and misses some; the assay was immunoSEQ multiplex PCR. The table has 90,000 to 150,000 clones, around 80% seen once. Material: PBMCs. Source of these receptors: a man aged 45-65 years in good health and CMV-seronegative. The CDR3 runs from the conserved cysteine through the conserved F or W. A D gene is named only where the DNA matches it firmly. The size field is filled for only some rows; it gives once, few, many or a size class.

v_gene,d_gene,abundance,j_gene,CDR3nt,CDR3aa
TRBV28,-,-,TRBJ1-4,TGTGCCAGCCTTTGGTCTCTGGCCGGCGGTGCGGATGAAAAACTGTTTTTT,CASLWSLAGGADEKLFF
TRBV4-3,-,-,TRBJ2-3,TGCGCCAGCAGCCAACTAGCGACTAGCACAGATACGCAGTATTTT,CASSQLATSTDTQYF
TRBV30,-,-,TRBJ1-2,TGTGCCTGGAGTTCCGCGGGAGGCTACACCTTC,CAWSSAGGYTF
TRBV30,TRBD1,-,TRBJ2-7,TGTGCCTGGGGGGCCGGGACAGGGGGCTACGAGCAGTACTTC,CAWGAGTGGYEQYF
TRBV13,TRBD2,-,TRBJ2-3,TGTGCCAGCAGCTGGCGGACTAGCGGGAACGGGATAGATACGCAGTATTTT,CASSWRTSGNGIDTQYF
TRBV4-3,TRBD1,-,TRBJ2-1,TGCGCCAGCAGCCTCGGGACAGGGGGGCACAATGAGCAGTTCTTC,CASSLGTGGHNEQFF
TRBV28,-,-,TRBJ1-6,TGTGCCAGCACCGGACCCGCGGGGTTTAATTCACCCCTCCACTTT,CASTGPAGFNSPLHF
TRBV6-5,TRBD2,-,TRBJ2-5,TGTGCCAGCAGTTACAAGCGGGGAGAGACCCAGTACTTC,CASSYKRGETQYF
TRBV28,TRBD2,-,TRBJ2-1,TGTGCCAGCAGTCTCGCTAGGACTAGCGGTTACAATGAGCAGTTCTTC,CASSLARTSGYNEQFF
TRBV5-1,TRBD1,few,TRBJ1-4,TGCGCCAGCGGGCAGGGGGCCACAACTAATGAAAAACTGTTTTTT,CASGQGATTNEKLFF
TRBV4-2,-,-,TRBJ1-2,TGTGCCAGCAGCCAACTAAGGACAGACACGAACTATGGCTACACCTTC,CASSQLRTDTNYGYTF
TRBV5-1,TRBD1,-,TRBJ2-1,TGCGCCAGCAGCTTGGGGACAGGGGCGAATGAGCAGTTCTTC,CASSLGTGANEQFF
TRBV7-2,TRBD1,once,TRBJ1-2,TGTGCCAGCAGCTCGGGACAGTCTAACTATGGCTACACCTTC,CASSSGQSNYGYTF
TRBV14,-,-,TRBJ2-2,TGTGCCAGCAGCCAAGTAAACGCGGTCGGAGAGCTGTTTTTT,CASSQVNAVGELFF
TRBV7-6,TRBD1,-,TRBJ2-7,TGTGCCAGCAGCTCCGACAGGGGAAACTACGAGCAGTACTTC,CASSSDRGNYEQYF
TRBV6-1,-,-,TRBJ2-4,TGTGCCAGCAGTGAGCCGGGACATGCCAAAAACATTCAGTACTTC,CASSEPGHAKNIQYF
TRBV6-4,-,-,TRBJ1-1,TGTGCCAGCAGTATACCATTGACCGGGGGGGGCTCTACGGGGAACACTGAAGCTTTCTTT,CASSIPLTGGGSTGNTEAFF
TRBV13,TRBD2,-,TRBJ2-4,TGTGCCAGCAGGGCGAAAGGGCTAGCGGGAGCCAAAAACATTCAGTACTTC,CASRAKGLAGAKNIQYF
TRBV5-4,TRBD1,once,TRBJ1-3,TGTGCCAGCAGCGCCGGGACAGGGACAAACACCATATATTTT,CASSAGTGTNTIYF
TRBV9,-,-,TRBJ2-1,TGTGCCAGCAGCGTCAGAGGGAACCCCTACAATGAGCAGTTCTTC,CASSVRGNPYNEQFF
TRBV5-3,TRBD2,few,TRBJ2-3,TGTGCCAGAAGCTTGCTTGACCGACTAGCGGGAAGGGCGCAGTATTTT,CARSLLDRLAGRAQYF
TRBV2,-,few,TRBJ2-7,TGTGCCAGCAGTGCTTTAAACGAGCAGTACTTC,CASSALNEQYF
TRBV7-6,TRBD1,-,TRBJ1-2,TGTGCCAGCAGCTCCCAGGGGGGAGCTAACTATGGCTACACCTTC,CASSSQGGANYGYTF
TRBV4-2,-,-,TRBJ1-5,TGTGCCAGCAGCCAGGTGTTCCAGGGCACCAATCAGCCCCAGCATTTT,CASSQVFQGTNQPQHF
TRBV6-1,-,few,TRBJ2-2,TGTGCCAGCAGTGAAAGACTCCTGGGTCCCAACACCGGGGAGCTGTTTTTT,CASSERLLGPNTGELFF
TRBV5-1,-,-,TRBJ2-5,TGCGCCAGCAGCTTGGCCACGGGGGAAGAGACCCAGTACTTC,CASSLATGEETQYF
TRBV10-3,TRBD1,-,TRBJ2-1,TGTGCCATCAGCCCGCCACAGGGGGCCGGTGAGCAGTTCTTC,CAISPPQGAGEQFF
TRBV6-5,TRBD2,-,TRBJ2-7,TGTGCCAGCAGTAAAATGGGACTACCCTACGAGCAGTACTTC,CASSKMGLPYEQYF
TRBV4-1,-,few,TRBJ2-1,TGCGCCAGCAGACGGGGGTTAGGGGAGCAGTTCTTC,CASRRGLGEQFF
TRBV5-8,TRBD2,-,TRBJ2-3,TGTGCCAGCAGCTATGAGCGGGGTCGCACAGATACGCAGTATTTT,CASSYERGRTDTQYF
TRBV19,TRBD1,few,TRBJ1-2,TGTGCCAGTAGTCCGACAGGGGGCTATGGCTACACCTTC,CASSPTGGYGYTF
TRBV7-2,-,-,TRBJ1-1,TGTGCCAGCAGCTTAGACGGTATGAACACTGAAGCTTTCTTT,CASSLDGMNTEAFF
TRBV7-2,TRBD2,-,TRBJ2-1,TGTGCCAGCAGCTTAAGGCGGGGGGGTAGATACAATGAGCAGTTCTTC,CASSLRRGGRYNEQFF
TRBV30,-,-,TRBJ1-5,TGTGCCTGGAGCGGAGGGAGGGCGAGCAATCAGCCCCAGCATTTT,CAWSGGRASNQPQHF
TRBV5-1,-,-,TRBJ2-5,TGCGCCAGCAGCACCAGGCCAGAAGAGACCCAGTACTTC,CASSTRPEETQYF
TRBV29-1,TRBD2,-,TRBJ2-3,TGCAGCGTAGGGGACTATCCGGATACGCAGTATTTT,CSVGDYPDTQYF
TRBV27,TRBD1,-,TRBJ2-7,TGTGCCAGCAAGGGACAGTTTTACTCCTACGAGCAGTACTTC,CASKGQFYSYEQYF
TRBV9,TRBD1,-,TRBJ2-2,TGTGCCAGCAGCGCAGGGACAGGGGGTTTCGGGGAGCTGTTTTTT,CASSAGTGGFGELFF
TRBV2,-,-,TRBJ2-7,TGTGCCAGCAGTGAAGCTTACGACGACAGAGTCTCCTACGAGCAGTACTTC,CASSEAYDDRVSYEQYF
TRBV19,-,-,TRBJ2-3,TGTGCCAGTAGTAGCCATCGAGGGGGGGAGCAGTATTTT,CASSSHRGGEQYF
TRBV6-1,-,-,TRBJ2-7,TGTGCCAGCAGTGAAGCGCTACGGAGGGATACCTACGAGCAGTACTTC,CASSEALRRDTYEQYF
TRBV4-1,TRBD2,-,TRBJ2-7,TGCGCCAGCAGCTCCGGGACTATGAGCGAGCAGTACTTC,CASSSGTMSEQYF
TRBV19,TRBD2,-,TRBJ2-3,TGTGCCAGTAGTACGGGCCCAGCGGGGGATACGCAGTATTTT,CASSTGPAGDTQYF
TRBV7-8,-,-,TRBJ2-7,TGTGCCAGCAGTTATTTAGATCGTGGCGAGCAGTACTTC,CASSYLDRGEQYF
TRBV2,TRBD1,-,TRBJ2-1,TGTGCCAGCAGGCGGACAGGCGCCTACAATGAGCAGTTCTTC,CASRRTGAYNEQFF